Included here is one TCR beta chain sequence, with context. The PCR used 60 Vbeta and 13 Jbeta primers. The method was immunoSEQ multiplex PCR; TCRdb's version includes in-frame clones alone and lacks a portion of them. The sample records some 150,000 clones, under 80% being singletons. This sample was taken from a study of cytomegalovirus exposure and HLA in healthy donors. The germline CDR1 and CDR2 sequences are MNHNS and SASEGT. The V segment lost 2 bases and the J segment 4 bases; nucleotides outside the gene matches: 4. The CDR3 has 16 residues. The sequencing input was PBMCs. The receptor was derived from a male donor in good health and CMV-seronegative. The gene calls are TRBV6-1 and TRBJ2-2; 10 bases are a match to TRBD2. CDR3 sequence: CASSELAGVVTGELFF. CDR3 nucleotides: TGTGCCAGCAGTGAACTAGCGGGGGTTGTCACCGGGGAGCTGTTTTTT.